Following are 22 T cell receptor beta chains from one sample sequenced in a study of T cells expressing NK-cell markers (dated by TCRdb to about 2020). The library came from 5' RACE. TCRdb shows the sequencer as Illumina HiSeq 2000. The reads went through TCRdb reprocessing, and each CDR3 protein sequence gets one entry with no DNA. The record for this sample contains 250,000 to 300,000 distinct CDR3 sequences. The ten largest make up around 4.3% of the sample. Material: blood T cells: a sorted CD56 or NKG2C T cell subset, CD4+ or CD8+ T cells, or bulk PBMC T cells (not recorded which). All receptors derive from a woman between 18 and 75 years old in good health.

The chain combines TRBV5-1 with TRBJ2-3; checking the TCRdb D call of TRBD1 is not possible without DNA. Germline V gene sequence: CDR1 SGHRS, CDR2 YFSETQ. The CDR3 has 14 residues. The CDR3 region is CASRLQGFTDTQYF.

The CDR3 here is CASSQDKTSGPRGDTQYF. This sequence joins TRBV4-2 and TRBJ2-3; the TCRdb call, TRBD2, lacks DNA for checking. Germline lookup yields CDR1 LGHNA and CDR2 YNFKEQ. The CDR3 loop spans 18 amino acids.

The rearrangement links TRBV29-1 to TRBJ1-1; TCRdb's D gene call, TRBD1, goes unchecked for lack of DNA. Germline CDR1 and CDR2: SQVTM and ANQGSEA. This CDR3 region has 14 residues. CDR3 amino acids: CSGTGTGMFTEAFF.

The chain couples TRBV7-9 to TRBJ1-1. The CDR3 has 13 residues. Germline CDR1 SEHNR, CDR2 FQNEAQ (reference sequence). This chain's CDR3 is CASSLDENTEAFF.

The chain joins TRBV5-1 to TRBJ2-3; with no DNA, the TCRdb D assignment of TRBD2 cannot be verified. Germline CDR1 reads SGHRS; CDR2 reads YFSETQ. CDR3 size: 17 residues. CDR3 sequence reads: CASSLGLLAGVRDTQYF.

The CDR3 loop reads CSAGQGSTDTQYF. This rearrangement joins TRBV20-1 to TRBJ2-3; without DNA, the TCRdb call of TRBD1 cannot be checked. CDR3 length: 13 amino acids. Germline V gene data show CDR1 as DFQATT and CDR2 as SNEGSKA (reference sequence).

The V gene is TRBV7-9, the J gene TRBJ2-7; TCRdb's D call of TRBD1 is untestable without DNA. The CDR3 sequence is 14 residues long. The V gene's germline CDR1 is SEHNR and CDR2 FQNEAQ (reference sequence). The CDR3 spells CASSSSGRTGEQYF.

The chain links TRBV20-1 to TRBJ1-5; with no DNA, the TCRdb D assignment of TRBD1 cannot be verified. CDR1 is DFQATT and CDR2 is SNEGSKA in the germline V gene (reference sequence). The CDR3 length is 14 residues. The CDR3: CSAKDGNSNQPQHF.

The CDR3 sequence: CASSLSASPPGNTIYF. V usage is TRBV5-1 and J usage is TRBJ1-3. CDR1 is SGHRS, CDR2 YFSETQ, per germline. The CDR3 length is 16 residues.

The rearrangement uses TRBV29-1 and TRBJ2-1; with no DNA, the TCRdb D assignment of TRBD1 cannot be verified. Germline CDR1 SQVTM, CDR2 ANQGSEA. The length of the CDR3 is 13 residues. CDR3 loop: CSGGTGSINEQFF.

The chain uses TRBV5-1 and TRBJ2-5. CDR1 SGHRS and CDR2 YFSETQ come from the germline V gene. The CDR3 extends over 14 amino acids. CDR3 region: CASSLQGHQETQYF.

V and J are TRBV14 and TRBJ2-1; TCRdb proposes TRBD2, but this gene call is untestable without DNA. The CDR3 runs to 16 residues. From germline, CDR1 is SGHDN and CDR2 FVKESK. The CDR3 loop reads CASSQIAGSKRIEQFF.

The rearrangement links TRBV11-2 to TRBJ1-1. Germline V gene data show CDR1 as SGHAT and CDR2 as FQNNGV. The CDR3 runs 13 residues. This CDR3 reads CASSLDKTTEAFF. The full variable domain, completed using reference TRBV11-2 and TRBJ1-1, is EAGVAQSPRYKIIEKRQSVAFWCNPISGHATLYWYQQILGQGPKLLIQFQNNGVVDDSQLPKDRFSAERLKGVDSTLKIQPAKLEDSAVYLCASSLDKTTEAFFGQGTRLTVV.

The V and J genes are TRBV11-2 and TRBJ2-1; TCRdb indicates TRBD2, and absent DNA this call remains unverified. The CDR3 sequence is 18 residues long. In germline, CDR1 is SGHAT, CDR2 FQNNGV. The CDR3 region is CASSLVLLLAGGYNEQFF.

The chain uses TRBV29-1 and TRBJ1-4; TCRdb calls TRBD1, which cannot be checked without DNA. The CDR3 is 15 residues long. The germline CDR1 and CDR2 sequences are SQVTM and ANQGSEA. This CDR3 reads CSVAPPGATNEKLFF. Complete variable domain (other parts from reference TRBV29-1 and TRBJ1-4): SAVISQKPSRDICQRGTSLTIQCQVDSQVTMMFWYRQQPGQSLTLIATANQGSEATYESGFVIDKFPISRPNLTFSTLTVSNMSPEDSSIYLCSVAPPGATNEKLFFGSGTQLSVL.

The J gene is TRBJ1-4, the V gene TRBV20-1; TCRdb's D gene call, TRBD1, goes unchecked for lack of DNA. Germline loops: CDR1 DFQATT, CDR2 SNEGSKA (reference sequence). This CDR3 is 14 amino acids long. The CDR3: CSATTGGSDEKLFF.

V and J are TRBV7-2 and TRBJ2-3; TCRdb names TRBD1, which stays unverified in the absence of DNA. CDR1 and CDR2 from the germline V gene are SGHTA and FQGNSA. The CDR3 consists of 13 residues. CDR3 in amino acids: CASSPQGANTQYF.

V is TRBV5-4 and J is TRBJ2-1; no DNA is available, so the TRBD1 call from TCRdb remains unchecked. The CDR3 contains 14 residues. Germline CDR1 is SGHNT and CDR2 is YYREEE (reference sequence). This chain's CDR3 is CASSQPDRANEQFF.

The CDR3 here is CASSAAAGTQETQYF. V gene TRBV12-3 or TRBV12-4 combines with J gene TRBJ2-5; no DNA is available, so the TRBD1 call from TCRdb remains unchecked. This CDR3 region has 15 residues.

The chain combines TRBV18 with TRBJ1-1; lacking DNA, the TRBD1 call made by TCRdb goes unchecked. Germline values: CDR1 KGHSH, CDR2 LQKENI. The CDR3 length is 15 residues. The CDR3 spells CASSPITRGNAEAFF.

V is TRBV6-5 and J is TRBJ2-1; with no DNA, the TCRdb D assignment of TRBD2 cannot be verified. Germline CDR1 MNHEY, CDR2 SVGAGI. This CDR3 region has 11 residues. The CDR3 is CASNRAGEQFF.

V and J are TRBV25-1 and TRBJ2-6. The CDR3 contains 13 residues. Germline CDR1 reads MGHDK; CDR2 reads SYGVNS. CDR3 protein: CASSEPGANVLTF.